This T cell receptor beta chain was sequenced during a study of T cell repertoires in cytomegalovirus infection. V was trimmed by 0 bases and J by 3 bases, leaving 15 bases between them. Germline V lookup: CDR1 MGHRA, CDR2 YSYEKL. CDR3 length equals 16 residues. TCRdb redid the calling of the reads with MiXCR, one entry per CDR3 protein. This table has roughly 700,000 distinct CDR3 sequences, 33% appearing once. This clonotype was seen a handful of times. Its specificity is not known. Sequencing was performed on cultured PBMCs, taken from culture after CMV antigen stimulation. This TCR was sampled from a human donor in good health (CMV status not recorded). Some clones in this sample may be carry-over from other donors' samples. The rearrangement links TRBV4-1 to TRBJ2-7, with unresolved D. The CDR3 protein is CASSQEMDNPYYEQYF. The DNA of the CDR3 is TGCGCCAGCAGCCAAGAAATGGATAACCCCTACTACGAGCAGTACTTC.